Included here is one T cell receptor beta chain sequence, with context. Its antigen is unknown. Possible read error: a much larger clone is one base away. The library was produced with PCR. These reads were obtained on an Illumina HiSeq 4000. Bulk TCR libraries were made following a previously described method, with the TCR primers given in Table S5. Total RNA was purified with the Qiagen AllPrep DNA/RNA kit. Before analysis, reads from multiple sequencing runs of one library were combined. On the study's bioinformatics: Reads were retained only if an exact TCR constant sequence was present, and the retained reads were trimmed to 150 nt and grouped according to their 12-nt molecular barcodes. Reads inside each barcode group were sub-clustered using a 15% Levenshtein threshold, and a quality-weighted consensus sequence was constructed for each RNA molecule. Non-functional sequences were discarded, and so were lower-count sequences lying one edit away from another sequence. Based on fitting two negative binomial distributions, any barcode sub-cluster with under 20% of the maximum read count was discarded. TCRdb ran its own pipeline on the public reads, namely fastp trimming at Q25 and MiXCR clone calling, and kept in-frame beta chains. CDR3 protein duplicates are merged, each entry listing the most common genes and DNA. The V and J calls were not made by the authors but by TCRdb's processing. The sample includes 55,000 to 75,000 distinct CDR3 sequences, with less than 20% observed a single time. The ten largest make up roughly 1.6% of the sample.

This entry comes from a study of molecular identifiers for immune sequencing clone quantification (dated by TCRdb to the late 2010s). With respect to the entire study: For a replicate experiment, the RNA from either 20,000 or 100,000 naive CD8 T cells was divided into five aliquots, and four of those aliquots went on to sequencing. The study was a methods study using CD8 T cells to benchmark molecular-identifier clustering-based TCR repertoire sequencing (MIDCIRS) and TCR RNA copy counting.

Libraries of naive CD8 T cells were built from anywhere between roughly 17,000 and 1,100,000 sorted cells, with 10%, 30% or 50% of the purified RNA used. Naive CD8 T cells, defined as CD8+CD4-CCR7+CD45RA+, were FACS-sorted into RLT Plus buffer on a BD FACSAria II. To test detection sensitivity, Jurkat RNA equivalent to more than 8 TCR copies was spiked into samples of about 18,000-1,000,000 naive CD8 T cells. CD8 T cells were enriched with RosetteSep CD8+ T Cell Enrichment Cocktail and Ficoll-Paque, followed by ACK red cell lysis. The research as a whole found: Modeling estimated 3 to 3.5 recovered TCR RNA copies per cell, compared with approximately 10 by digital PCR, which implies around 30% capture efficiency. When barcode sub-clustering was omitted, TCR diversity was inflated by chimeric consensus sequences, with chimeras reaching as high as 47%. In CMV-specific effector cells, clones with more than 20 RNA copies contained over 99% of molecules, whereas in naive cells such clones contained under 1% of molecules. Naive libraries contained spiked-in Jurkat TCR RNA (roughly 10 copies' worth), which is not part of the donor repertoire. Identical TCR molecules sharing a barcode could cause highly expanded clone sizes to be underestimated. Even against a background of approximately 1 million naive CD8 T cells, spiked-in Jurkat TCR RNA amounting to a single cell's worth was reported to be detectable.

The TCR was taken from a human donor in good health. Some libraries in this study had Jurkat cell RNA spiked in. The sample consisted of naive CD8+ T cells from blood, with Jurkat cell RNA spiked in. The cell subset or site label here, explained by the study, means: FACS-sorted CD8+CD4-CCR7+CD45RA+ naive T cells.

This receptor has the CDR3 CASSRDAGELFF. The nucleotide sequence reads TGTGCCAGCAGTCGGGACGCCGGGGAGCTGTTTTTT. The sequence joins TRBV12-3 or TRBV12-4 to TRBJ2-2, with the D segment possibly TRBD1 or TRBD2, each aligning over 5 bases. The CDR3 sequence holds 12 residues, the cysteine and phenylalanine included. The CDR3 DNA has 36 bases and is translated from base 1. Between the V and J ends, shortened by 5 bases and 6 bases respectively, the junction contains 7 bases.